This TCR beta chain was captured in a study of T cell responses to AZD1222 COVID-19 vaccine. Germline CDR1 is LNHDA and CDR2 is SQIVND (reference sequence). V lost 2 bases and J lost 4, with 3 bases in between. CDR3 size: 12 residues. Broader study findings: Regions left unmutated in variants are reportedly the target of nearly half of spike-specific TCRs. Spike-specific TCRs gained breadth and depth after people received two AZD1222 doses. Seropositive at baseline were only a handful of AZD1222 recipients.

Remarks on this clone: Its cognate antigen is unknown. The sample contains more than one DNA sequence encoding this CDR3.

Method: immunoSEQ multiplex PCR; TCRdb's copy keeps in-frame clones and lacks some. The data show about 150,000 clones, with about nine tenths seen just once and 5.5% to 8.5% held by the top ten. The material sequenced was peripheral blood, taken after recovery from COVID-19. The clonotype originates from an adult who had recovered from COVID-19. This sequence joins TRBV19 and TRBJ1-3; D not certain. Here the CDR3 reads CASSIPGNTIYF. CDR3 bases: TGTGCCAGTAGTATACCAGGAAACACCATATATTTT.